These T cell receptor beta chains were read from a single sample in a study of T cells after yellow fever vaccination. One entry per CDR3 protein results from TCRdb running MiXCR on the 5' RACE reads. The profile shows about 50,000 distinct CDR3 sequences, around 7% of them singletons. The sequenced sample was CD8+ T cells sorted from PBMCs, obtained approximately 15 days after the first yellow fever vaccination. These TCRs come from a man younger than 35 who received the YFV17D yellow fever vaccine. Each CDR3 is given with its conserved first and last residue. D genes are given only for firm matches. Where a row states a size, it is once, few, many or the class of an expanded clone; other rows omit it.

D gene: -
V gene: TRBV5-5
CDR3 length: 13
clone size: -
J gene: TRBJ1-2
CDR3 protein: CASRDSLNYGYTF
CDR3 DNA: TGTGCCAGCAGGGATAGCTTAAACTATGGCTACACCTTC

D gene: TRBD2
V gene: TRBV9
CDR3 length: 18
clone size: many
J gene: TRBJ2-3
CDR3 protein: CASSGLQEAGGPRNTQYF
CDR3 DNA: TGTGCAAGCAGCGGATTACAAGAGGCGGGGGGGCCGAGGAATACGCAGTATTTT

D gene: TRBD1
V gene: TRBV5-1
CDR3 length: 17
clone size: many
J gene: TRBJ1-2
CDR3 protein: CASSLVGTGSFNYGYTF
CDR3 DNA: TGCGCCAGCAGCTTGGTTGGGACAGGTAGTTTTAACTATGGCTACACCTTC

D gene: -
V gene: TRBV7-3
CDR3 length: 14
clone size: many
J gene: TRBJ1-1
CDR3 protein: CASSLGGQWTEAFF
CDR3 DNA: TGTGCCAGCAGCCTGGGGGGACAATGGACTGAAGCTTTCTTT

D gene: -
V gene: TRBV20-1
CDR3 length: 14
clone size: many
J gene: TRBJ2-3
CDR3 protein: CSARPTRGTDTQYF
CDR3 DNA: TGCAGTGCTAGACCTACTCGGGGAACAGATACGCAGTATTTT

D gene: -
V gene: TRBV6-2/TRBV6-3
CDR3 length: 12
clone size: many
J gene: TRBJ2-5
CDR3 protein: CASSYRQETQYF
CDR3 DNA: TGTGCCAGCAGTTATCGGCAAGAGACCCAGTACTTC

D gene: TRBD1
V gene: TRBV4-1
CDR3 length: 16
clone size: many
J gene: TRBJ1-6
CDR3 protein: CASSQDPPGGHSPLHF
CDR3 DNA: TGCGCCAGCAGCCAAGATCCCCCAGGGGGCCACTCACCCCTCCACTTT

D gene: -
V gene: TRBV5-4
CDR3 length: 14
clone size: -
J gene: TRBJ1-2
CDR3 protein: CASSSDQGDYGYTF
CDR3 DNA: TGTGCCAGCAGCTCCGATCAGGGAGACTATGGCTACACCTTC

D gene: -
V gene: TRBV24-1
CDR3 length: 16
clone size: -
J gene: TRBJ2-1
CDR3 protein: CATSSSDLSSYNEQFF
CDR3 DNA: TGTGCCACCAGTTCCTCGGACTTGAGCTCCTACAATGAGCAGTTCTTC

D gene: -
V gene: TRBV5-1
CDR3 length: 14
clone size: many
J gene: TRBJ1-4
CDR3 protein: CASRDSSGNEKLFF
CDR3 DNA: TGCGCCAGCAGGGATTCGTCGGGTAATGAAAAACTGTTTTTT

D gene: -
V gene: TRBV5-1
CDR3 length: 15
clone size: many
J gene: TRBJ1-2
CDR3 protein: CASSLPLQGPYGYTF
CDR3 DNA: TGCGCCAGCAGCCTACCGTTACAGGGCCCCTATGGCTACACCTTC

D gene: TRBD1
V gene: TRBV4-3
CDR3 length: 15
clone size: many
J gene: TRBJ1-2
CDR3 protein: CASSHNRGQNYGYTF
CDR3 DNA: TGCGCCAGCAGCCACAACAGGGGGCAAAACTATGGCTACACCTTC

D gene: TRBD1
V gene: TRBV9
CDR3 length: 19
clone size: many
J gene: TRBJ2-6
CDR3 protein: CASGEGRTGRLSGANVLTF
CDR3 DNA: TGTGCCAGCGGAGAGGGGCGGACAGGGAGGCTCTCTGGGGCCAACGTCCTGACTTTC

D gene: -
V gene: TRBV27
CDR3 length: 14
clone size: many
J gene: TRBJ1-5
CDR3 protein: CASSPGGPRGPQHF
CDR3 DNA: TGTGCCAGCAGCCCCGGCGGACCCCGGGGGCCCCAGCATTTT

D gene: -
V gene: TRBV30
CDR3 length: 13
clone size: many
J gene: TRBJ2-2
CDR3 protein: CAWSAANTGELFF
CDR3 DNA: TGTGCCTGGAGTGCCGCGAACACCGGGGAGCTGTTTTTT

D gene: -
V gene: TRBV12-5
CDR3 length: 15
clone size: -
J gene: TRBJ2-2
CDR3 protein: CASGLGQGNTGELFF
CDR3 DNA: TGTGCTAGTGGTTTGGGCCAGGGGAACACCGGGGAGCTGTTTTTT

D gene: -
V gene: TRBV4-2
CDR3 length: 13
clone size: many
J gene: TRBJ1-4
CDR3 protein: CASSGATNEKLFF
CDR3 DNA: TGTGCCAGCAGCGGTGCAACTAATGAAAAACTGTTTTTT

D gene: -
V gene: TRBV7-9
CDR3 length: 13
clone size: many
J gene: TRBJ2-7
CDR3 protein: CASSPGQVYEQYF
CDR3 DNA: TGTGCCAGCAGCCCGGGGCAGGTCTACGAGCAGTACTTC